Listed here are 5 T cell receptor beta chains from one sample, sequenced in a study of vaccination effects on CD4 cells after COVID-19. Sequencing used immunoSEQ multiplex PCR; TCRdb keeps in-frame clones, though not all of them. The repertoire consists of some 22,000 clones, with about 76% occurring once and the leading ten covering around 3.5%. No cognate antigen is known for these TCRs. ViraFEST assay sequencing came after antigen-specific CD4+ T cells were expanded with viral peptide pools. CD4+ T cells were isolated after around 10 days of culture. Having tested negative for nucleocapsid antibodies, the vaccine recipients showed no prior SARS-CoV-2 infection. Here the sequenced sample was CD4+ T cells from PBMCs cultured with SARS-CoV-2 spike peptides, taken before COVID-19 vaccination. The receptors here all came from a human donor who received a COVID-19 vaccine.

This rearrangement joins TRBV4-1 to TRBJ1-2; D possibly corresponds to TRBD1 (5 bases). V was pared by 5 bases and J by 7 bases, with 20 bases between. The V gene's germline CDR1 is MGHRA and CDR2 YSYEKL. CDR3 length: 15 residues. As DNA, the CDR3 is TGCGCCAGCAGCGCCCGGACGGAAGGGGTTGGTGGCTACACCTTC. Translation: CASSARTEGVGGYTF.

The chain links TRBV24-1 to TRBJ2-1, with 13 bases aligning to TRBD2. Losses at the gene ends were 2 bases for V and 5 bases for J; bases not matched to a gene: 8. Germline V lookup: CDR1 KGHDR, CDR2 SFDVKD. The CDR3 consists of 18 residues. Written as DNA, the CDR3 is TGTGCCACCAGTGATTCTCGGACTAGCGGGGGCCGAAACAATGAGCAGTTCTTC. Protein: CATSDSRTSGGRNNEQFF.

This clone was observed a handful of times. The chain recombines TRBV5-1 with TRBJ2-3, with D perhaps matching TRBD2 (5 bases). From germline, CDR1 is SGHRS and CDR2 YFSETQ. The CDR3 consists of 14 residues. The V end lost 4 bases, the J end lost 6 bases, and 15 bases lay between the germline ends. The CDR3 loop reads CASSPDPSGDTQYF. Written as DNA, the CDR3 is TGCGCCAGCAGCCCCGATCCGTCGGGGGATACGCAGTATTTT.

This sequence joins TRBV30 and TRBJ2-6, with D unclear. This CDR3 has 17 residues. Trimming cost V 0 bases and J 0 bases, with 12 bases left between them. Germline CDR1 is GTSNPN and CDR2 is SVGIG (reference sequence). The CDR3 nucleotides are TGTGCCTGGAGTGTATTAAACGCAGCCTCTGGGGCCAACGTCCTGACTTTC. This encodes CAWSVLNAASGANVLTF.

The sample holds a few counts of this clone. The chain uses TRBV5-1 and TRBJ1-5; D uncertain. V shed 1 base and J shed 6 bases, with 8 bases lying between them. This CDR3 comprises 13 residues. Germline V gene data show CDR1 as SGHRS and CDR2 as YFSETQ. Written as DNA, the CDR3 is TGCGCCAGCAGCTTGATTGGTGGTCAGCCCCAGCATTTT. Its translation is CASSLIGGQPQHF.